One sample yielded the 13 T cell receptor beta chains listed below, sequenced in a study of beta chain features in type 1 diabetes listed by TCRdb under 2018. Beyond this particular receptor, the publication reports: In all four CD4+ subsets, TCRB CDR3 length was moderately but significantly shorter in type 1 diabetes patients.

These receptors' antigens are unknown. Library generation was performed with the immunoSEQ multiplex PCR assay. All of the isolated RNA was reverse transcribed with the High Capacity cDNA Reverse Transcription Kit, so expressed TCRB transcripts were sequenced. Here the immuneACCESS table is served through TCRdb, limited to in-frame sequences with V and J called. Missing clones are a known gap in these copies; in checked studies unresolved V genes cover under half, and the rest lacks a known reason. Within this sample are around 14,000 clones, with less than 85% of them counted one time only. The ten largest clones take up 0.31% of the sample. The specimen was stem cell memory CD4+ T cells from blood. This specimen's cell subset or site label, per the study, means: stem cell-like memory CD4+ T cells. The origin of the receptors is a woman aged 18-29 years with type 1 diabetes.

V is TRBV28 and J is TRBJ1-2; maybe TRBD1 (6 bases). Germline V CDR1 and CDR2: MDHEN, SYDVKM. Trimming took off 7 bases at V and 7 bases at J, with 16 bases between the two ends. The CDR3 contains 13 residues. Here the CDR3 DNA reads TGTGCCAGCATAAGCAGGGGCTCGAGTGGCTACACCTTC. It yields the protein CASISRGSSGYTF.

This clone appeared once. V and J are TRBV29-1 and TRBJ1-2; 10 bases line up with TRBD1. The CDR3 is made up of 15 amino acids. V lost 6 bases and J lost 3; bases outside the gene matches: 10. Germline CDR1 is SQVTM and CDR2 is ANQGSEA. This CDR3 is CSVQAGQGVYYGYTF. The CDR3 DNA is TGCAGCGTCCAAGCTGGACAGGGGGTATACTATGGCTACACCTTC.

CDR3 in amino acids: CASSLLGNTGELFF. The DNA of the CDR3 is TGTGCCAGCAGCTTATTGGGCAACACCGGGGAGCTGTTTTTT. The chain combines TRBV7-9 with TRBJ2-2; D is ambiguous. The V gene lost 2 bases and the J gene lost 2 bases, with 6 bases spanning the gap. This CDR3 has 14 amino acids. Germline lookup yields CDR1 SEHNR and CDR2 FQNEAQ (reference sequence).

J is TRBJ2-3 and V is TRBV5-4; 12 bases are a match to TRBD1. The length of the CDR3 is 16 residues. J gave up 3 bases and V 2 bases, and 4 bases lay outside the gene matches. From germline, CDR1 is SGHNT and CDR2 YYREEE (reference sequence). In DNA, the CDR3 is TGTGCCAGCAGCTTACCGGGACAGGGGGCTACAGATACGCAGTATTTT. Translated, it gives CASSLPGQGATDTQYF.

The chain combines TRBV4-3 with TRBJ2-2, with 12 nucleotides matching TRBD1. Trimming cost V 4 bases and J 6 bases; bases outside gene matches: 12. This CDR3 spans 18 amino acids. Germline V lookup: CDR1 LGHNA, CDR2 YSLEER. CDR3 in DNA: TGCGCCAGCAGCCCAGGGGGCTGGGGGACAGGGGGCCCCGGGGAGCTGTTTTTT. This codes for CASSPGGWGTGGPGELFF.

The V gene is TRBV29-1, the J gene TRBJ1-1, with 9 positions matching TRBD1. Germline loops: CDR1 SQVTM, CDR2 ANQGSEA. The CDR3 length is 13 residues. The J segment lost 8 bases and the V segment lost 7 bases, leaving 11 bases of the junction unmatched. CDR3: CSGLGQGRVEAFF. Written as DNA, the CDR3 is TGCAGCGGCCTGGGACAGGGAAGGGTCGAAGCTTTCTTT.

V and J are TRBV4-1 and TRBJ2-1; D may be TRBD2 (6 bases). Germline-derived CDR1 and CDR2 are MGHRA and YSYEKL. With 5 bases removed from V and 0 bases from J, the gap between germline ends came to 14 bases. CDR3 length: 16 amino acids. In nucleotides, the CDR3 is TGCGCCAGCAGCACAATCGCGGGGAGCTCCTACAATGAGCAGTTCTTC. Protein sequence: CASSTIAGSSYNEQFF.

This rearrangement joins TRBV18 to TRBJ2-1, with TRBD2 identical over 10 bases. CDR1 and CDR2 (germline): KGHSH, LQKENI. Trimming took 3 bases from V and 8 from J; bases not matched to a gene: 10. The CDR3 is 16 residues long. Written as DNA, the CDR3 is TGTGCCAGCTCACCCAGTGCTAGCGGGAGTTTCGATGAGCAGTTCTTC. It yields the protein CASSPSASGSFDEQFF.

The rearrangement joins TRBV4-2 to TRBJ2-2; D gene uncertain. The CDR3 has 15 residues. V lost 6 bases to trimming and J lost 5 bases, with 16 bases between them. CDR1 and CDR2 (germline): LGHNA, YNFKEQ. The CDR3 bases are TGTGCCAGCAGAATTGACGGTTTCGGGACCGGGGAGCTGTTTTTT. It yields the protein CASRIDGFGTGELFF.

The V and J genes are TRBV5-8 and TRBJ1-2; 9 bases are shared with TRBD1. Germline V CDR1 and CDR2: SGHTS, YDEGEE. This CDR3 is 13 amino acids long. V was clipped by 4 bases and J by 8 bases; unmatched bases: 6. DNA of the CDR3: TGTGCCAGCAGCCCTGGACAGGGGAAGGGCTACACCTTC. It yields the protein CASSPGQGKGYTF.

CDR3 nucleotides: TGTGCCAGCTGGGCCTACTCTGGGGCCAACGTCCTGACTTTC. It yields the protein CASWAYSGANVLTF. V gene TRBV7-9 combines with J gene TRBJ2-6; D ambiguous. In germline, CDR1 is SEHNR, CDR2 FQNEAQ (reference sequence). The CDR3 extends over 14 amino acids. V was clipped by 8 bases and J by 0 bases, with 8 bases between them.

The chain couples TRBV9 to TRBJ2-3; 8 bases align to TRBD2. CDR3 size: 14 residues. J gave up 5 bases and V 3 bases, and 5 bases lay outside the gene matches. The germline CDR1 and CDR2 sequences are SGDLS and YYNGEE. CDR3 amino acids: CASSATGGGDTQYF. As DNA, the CDR3 is TGTGCCAGCAGCGCCACGGGGGGGGGAGATACGCAGTATTTT.

The chain has TRBV5-1 and TRBJ1-4; 11 nucleotides match TRBD1. There are 14 residues in the CDR3. The V gene end was trimmed by 4 bases and the J gene end by 6 bases; junction bases not matched to a gene: 2. Germline V lookup: CDR1 SGHRS, CDR2 YFSETQ. CDR3 loop: CASSVGQGDEKLFF. The DNA for the CDR3 is TGCGCCAGCAGCGTGGGACAGGGGGATGAAAAACTGTTTTTT.